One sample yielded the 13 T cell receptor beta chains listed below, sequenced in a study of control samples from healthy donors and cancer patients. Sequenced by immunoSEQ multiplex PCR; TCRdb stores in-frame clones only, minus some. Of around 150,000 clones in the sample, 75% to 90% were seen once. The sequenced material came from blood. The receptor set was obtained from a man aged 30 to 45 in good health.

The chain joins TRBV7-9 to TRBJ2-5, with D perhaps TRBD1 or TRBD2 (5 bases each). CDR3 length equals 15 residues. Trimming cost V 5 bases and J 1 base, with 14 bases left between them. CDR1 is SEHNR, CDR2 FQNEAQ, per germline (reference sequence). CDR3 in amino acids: CASSPGTHFQETQYF. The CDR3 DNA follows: TGTGCCAGCAGCCCAGGGACCCATTTCCAAGAGACCCAGTACTTC. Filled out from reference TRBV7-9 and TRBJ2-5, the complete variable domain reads DTGVSQNPRHKITKRGQNVTFRCDPISEHNRLYWYRQTLGQGPEFLTYFQNEAQLEKSRLLSDRFSAERPKGSFSTLEIQRTEQGDSAMYLCASSPGTHFQETQYFGPGTRLLVL.

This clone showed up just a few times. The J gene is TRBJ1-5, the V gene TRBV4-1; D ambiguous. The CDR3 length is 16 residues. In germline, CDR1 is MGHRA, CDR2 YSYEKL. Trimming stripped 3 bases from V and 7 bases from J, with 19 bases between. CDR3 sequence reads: CASSHSGIRGPQPQHF. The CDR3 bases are TGCGCCAGCAGCCACTCCGGGATCCGAGGTCCCCAGCCCCAGCATTTT.

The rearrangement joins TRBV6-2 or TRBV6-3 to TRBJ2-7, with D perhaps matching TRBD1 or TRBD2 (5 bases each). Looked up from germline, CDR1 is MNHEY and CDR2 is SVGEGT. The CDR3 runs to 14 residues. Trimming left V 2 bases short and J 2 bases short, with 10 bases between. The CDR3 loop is CASSYRQGPYEQYF. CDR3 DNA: TGTGCCAGCAGTTACAGGCAGGGACCCTACGAGCAGTACTTC.

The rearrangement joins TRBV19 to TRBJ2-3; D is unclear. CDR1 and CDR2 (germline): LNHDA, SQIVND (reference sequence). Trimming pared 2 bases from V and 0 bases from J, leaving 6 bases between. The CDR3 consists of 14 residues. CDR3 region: CASSISTSTDTQYF. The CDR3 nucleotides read TGTGCCAGTAGTATATCTACTAGCACAGATACGCAGTATTTT.

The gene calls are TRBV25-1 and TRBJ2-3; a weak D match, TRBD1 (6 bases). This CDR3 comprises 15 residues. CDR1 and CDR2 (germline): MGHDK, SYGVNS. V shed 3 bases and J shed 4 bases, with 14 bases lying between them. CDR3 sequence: CASSEGTPRADTQYF. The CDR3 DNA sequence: TGTGCCAGCAGTGAGGGGACACCGAGGGCAGATACGCAGTATTTT.

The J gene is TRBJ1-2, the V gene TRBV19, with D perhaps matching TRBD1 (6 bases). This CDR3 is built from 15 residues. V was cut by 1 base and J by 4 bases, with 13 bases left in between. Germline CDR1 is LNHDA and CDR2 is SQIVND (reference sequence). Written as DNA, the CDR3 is TGTGCCAGTAGTATAGCGGGCAGGGGAGGCTATGGCTACACCTTC. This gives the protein CASSIAGRGGYGYTF.

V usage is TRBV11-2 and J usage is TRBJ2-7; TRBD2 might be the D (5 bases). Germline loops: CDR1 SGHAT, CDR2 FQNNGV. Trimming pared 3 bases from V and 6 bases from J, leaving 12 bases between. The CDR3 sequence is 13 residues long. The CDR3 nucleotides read TGTGCCAGCAGCTTCCCCGGCCGGGGCGAGCAGTACTTC. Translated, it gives CASSFPGRGEQYF. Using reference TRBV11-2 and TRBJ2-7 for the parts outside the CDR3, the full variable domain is EAGVAQSPRYKIIEKRQSVAFWCNPISGHATLYWYQQILGQGPKLLIQFQNNGVVDDSQLPKDRFSAERLKGVDSTLKIQPAKLEDSAVYLCASSFPGRGEQYFGPGTRLTVT.

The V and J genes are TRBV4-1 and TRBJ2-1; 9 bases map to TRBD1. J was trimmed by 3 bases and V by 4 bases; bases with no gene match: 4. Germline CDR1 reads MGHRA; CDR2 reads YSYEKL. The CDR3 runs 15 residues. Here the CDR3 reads CASSRTGDDYNEQFF. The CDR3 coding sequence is TGCGCCAGCAGCCGGACAGGGGACGACTACAATGAGCAGTTCTTC.

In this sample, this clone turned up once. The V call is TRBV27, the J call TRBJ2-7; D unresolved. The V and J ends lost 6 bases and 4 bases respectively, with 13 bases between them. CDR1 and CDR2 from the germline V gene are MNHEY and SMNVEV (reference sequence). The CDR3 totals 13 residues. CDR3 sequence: CASSISPIYEQYF. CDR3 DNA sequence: TGTGCCAGCAGCATCTCCCCCATATACGAGCAGTACTTC.

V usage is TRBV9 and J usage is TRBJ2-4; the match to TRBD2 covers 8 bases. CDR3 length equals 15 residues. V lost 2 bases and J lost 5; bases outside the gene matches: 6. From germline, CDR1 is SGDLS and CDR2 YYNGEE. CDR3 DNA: TGTGCCAGCAGCGTTAGCGGGATCACCCAAAACATTCAGTACTTC. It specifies CASSVSGITQNIQYF.

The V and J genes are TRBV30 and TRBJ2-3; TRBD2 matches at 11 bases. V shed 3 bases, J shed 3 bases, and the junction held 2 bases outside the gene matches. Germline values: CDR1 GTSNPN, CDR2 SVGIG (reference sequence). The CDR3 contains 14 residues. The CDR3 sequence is CAWRTSGTTDTQYF. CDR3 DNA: TGTGCCTGGAGGACTAGCGGGACTACAGATACGCAGTATTTT. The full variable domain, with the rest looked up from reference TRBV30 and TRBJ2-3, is SQTIHQWPATLVQPVGSPLSLECTVEGTSNPNLYWYRQAAGRGLQLLFYSVGIGQISSEVPQNLSASRPQDRQFILSSKKLLLSDSGFYLCAWRTSGTTDTQYFGPGTRLTVL.

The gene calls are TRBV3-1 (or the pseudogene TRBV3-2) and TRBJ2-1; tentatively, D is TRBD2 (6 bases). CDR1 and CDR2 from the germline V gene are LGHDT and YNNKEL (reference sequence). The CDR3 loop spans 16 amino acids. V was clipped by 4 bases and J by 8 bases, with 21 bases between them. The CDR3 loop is CASSRRGGPAGDEQFF. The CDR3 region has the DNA TGTGCCAGCAGCCGCCGGGGAGGACCCGCCGGCGATGAGCAGTTCTTC.

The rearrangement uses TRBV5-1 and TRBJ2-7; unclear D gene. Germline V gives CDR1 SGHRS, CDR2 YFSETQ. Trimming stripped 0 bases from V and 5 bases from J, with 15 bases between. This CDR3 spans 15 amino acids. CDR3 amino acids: CASSLVSGGVDEQYF. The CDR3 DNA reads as TGCGCCAGCAGCTTGGTTTCGGGTGGGGTCGACGAGCAGTACTTC. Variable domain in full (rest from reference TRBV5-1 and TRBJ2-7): KAGVTQTPRYLIKTRGQQVTLSCSPISGHRSVSWYQQTPGQGLQFLFEYFSETQRNKGNFPGRFSGRQFSNSRSEMNVSTLELGDSALYLCASSLVSGGVDEQYFGPGTRLTVT.